The 2 T cell receptor beta chains in this list originate from one sample, sequenced in a study of T-cell memory formation after mild COVID-19. One entry per CDR3 protein results from TCRdb running MiXCR on the 5' RACE reads. This table has a few hundred thousand distinct CDR3 sequences, 24% appearing once. Sequencing was performed on PBMCs or a T cell subset sorted from them (not recorded which). The receptors shown here come from an adult woman who had mild COVID-19 (a few samples of this study predate the infection). Cell type and time point are not known.

This rearrangement joins TRBV7-6 to TRBJ2-2; maybe TRBD2 (6 bases). The CDR3 extends over 16 amino acids. Trimming shortened V by 11 bases and J by 7 bases, and 26 bases separated the two germline ends. Germline V gene data show CDR1 as SGHVS and CDR2 as FNYEAQ. The CDR3 region is CALARGPLSPYGELFF. The CDR3 DNA reads as TGTGCCCTTGCGCGGGGACCCCTCAGTCCGTACGGGGAGCTGTTTTTT.

There are a few counts of this clonotype. The rearrangement links TRBV5-6 to TRBJ1-1; D remains unclear. This CDR3 is built from 13 residues. The germline V gene has CDR1 SGHDT and CDR2 YYEEEE. Trimming removed 4 bases from V and 1 base from J, with 8 bases in between. The CDR3 coding sequence is TGTGCCAGCAGCCGTCAACGGAACACTGAAGCTTTCTTT. This translates into CASSRQRNTEAFF.